This T cell receptor beta chain was obtained from a study of T cells in Graves' hyperthyroidism and ophthalmopathy (dated by TCRdb to between 2018 and 2020). Regarding the complete study: Peripheral blood was sampled at the time of initial diagnosis, prior to any treatment. The 95 to 100 discovery patients were randomly divided into training and test sets at a 7:3 ratio. After blood sampling, hyperthyroidism patients were treated with methimazole at a starting dose of 30 mg daily, and ophthalmopathy patients were treated with high-dose intravenous methylprednisolone. In addition, the study compared T-cell repertoires in thyroid tissue and in blood from six Graves' hyperthyroidism patients. Prospective prediction of ophthalmopathy was tested in an independent validation cohort of fewer than 20 hyperthyroidism patients and 17 patients who later progressed to ophthalmopathy. To identify TCR V-J signatures that set the groups apart, the researchers used a discovery cohort of 100 or so patients, made up of 40 to 45 with Graves' ophthalmopathy and 57 with stable Graves' hyperthyroidism. According to the paper, TCR Vbeta CDR3 sequencing was carried out on about 140 peripheral blood samples, which came from 40 to 45 ophthalmopathy, under 80 hyperthyroidism and approximately 17 progressor patients. Results the study describes overall, beyond this receptor: In cross-validation, a model built on a 13 V-J signature told ophthalmopathy apart from stable hyperthyroidism with about 90% sensitivity and about 81% specificity, and in testing the same model reached 80%/75%. No statistical method was used to set the sample size in advance, and investigators knew the group allocation. During validation, the model predicted progression to ophthalmopathy a median of about 6.3 months ahead of onset, with approximately 70% sensitivity and almost 75% specificity. Most expanded thyroid clonotypes (frequency above 0.001) were also detected in blood, suggesting blood repertoires may reflect thyroid immune responses.

This clonotype was detected ten times or more. The antigen it recognizes is unknown. Base quality data are lacking; no much larger clone is found one base away. Amplification of TCR beta CDR3 regions was carried out from RNA transcripts. For the first round of RT-PCR on the TCR CDR3, the HTBI primer set was used together with the Qiagen OneStep RT-PCR kit. A second multiplex PCR round built the libraries, followed by size selection and purification. Sequencing of the libraries was done on an Illumina HiSeq2000 using paired-end 100 bp reads. As for the authors' bioinformatics: SOAPnuke was used to process the raw data, with reads discarded if the reads contained adapters or uncalled bases, had a mean Phred below 15, or lacked an exact constant-primer or identifier match. COPE v1.2.5 was used to merge high-quality paired reads, and clonotypes were defined as unique nucleotide sequences. MiTCR v1.1 was used to align the clonotypes against IMGT TRBV, TRBD and TRBJ reference segments. Only V-J combinations with frequency above 0.0001, covering about 99% of repertoires, were analysed. A TCS score was defined as the ratio between F50 (clonal expansion) and ExV (chaos), using BLOSUM62-based TCRdist between CDR3 peptides within each V-J. Welch's t-statistics and random forest reduced around 510 V-J features to 13, which were used in a naive Bayes classifier (R e1071). Using fastp trimming at Q25 and MiXCR clonotype assembly, TCRdb reanalyzed the public sequencing data and kept in-frame beta chains. Each entry merges the rows of one CDR3 protein and shows their most common DNA and genes. TCRdb assigned the V and J calls; the authors' analysis was not used. A total of some 400,000 distinct CDR3 sequences appear in this sample, 15% to 20% of them only once. The leading ten clones occupy about 4% of the sample.

Spanning cysteine to phenylalanine, the CDR3 consists of 15 amino acids. The entry retains the CDR3 DNA only, 45 bases that are in frame from base 1. Sequences MNHNS (CDR1) and SASEGT (CDR2) are obtained from the germline V gene. Clipping removes 5 bases from V and 0 bases from J, with 7 as the unmatched junction base count. A patient counted as having stable Graves' hyperthyroidism if no progression to ophthalmopathy occurred over 18 months of follow-up. The hyperthyroidism patients were between 18 and 65 years old and newly diagnosed, with a disease duration of less than 2 months. Patients with uncontrolled infections, other autoimmune diseases, pregnancy or lactation were excluded. Clinical symptoms, serum thyroxine and TRAb, thyroid ultrasound, and orbital computed tomography formed the basis for the diagnoses. PBMCs were isolated from 8 to 10 ml of fresh peripheral blood by Ficoll-Paque density gradient centrifugation. Total RNA was extracted with Trizol reagent, and quality was checked on an Agilent 2100 Bioanalyzer.

The TCR was taken from a woman aged 18 to 35 with Graves' hyperthyroidism. Sequenced sample: blood. This chain joins TRBV6-1 to TRBJ2-7, and 7 bases in between align with TRBD1. The nucleotides are TGTGCCAGCAGTCCCGGGACAGCAGGCTCCTACGAGCAGTACTTC. Its protein reads: CASSPGTAGSYEQYF.